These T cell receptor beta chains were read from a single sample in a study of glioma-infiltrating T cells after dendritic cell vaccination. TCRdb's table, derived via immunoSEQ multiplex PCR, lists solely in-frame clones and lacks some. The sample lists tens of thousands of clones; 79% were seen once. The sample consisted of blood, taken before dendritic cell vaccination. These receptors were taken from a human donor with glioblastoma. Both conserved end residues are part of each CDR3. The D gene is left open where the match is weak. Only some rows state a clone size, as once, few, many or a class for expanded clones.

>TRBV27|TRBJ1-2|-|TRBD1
TGTGCCAGCAGTTTACGGGGACAGGGGAAGGTCTATGGCTACACCTTC
CASSLRGQGKVYGYTF
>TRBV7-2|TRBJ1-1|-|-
TGTGCCAGCAGCTATACATCGAACACTGAAGCTTTCTTT
CASSYTSNTEAFF
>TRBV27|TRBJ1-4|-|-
TGTGCCAGCATGCTCGAGGTTTCCAATGAAAAACTGTTTTTT
CASMLEVSNEKLFF
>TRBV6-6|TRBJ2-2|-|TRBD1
TGTGCCAGCAGAGATCAGGGGGCCGGGGAGCTGTTTTTT
CASRDQGAGELFF
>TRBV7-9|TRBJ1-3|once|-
TGTGCCAGCAGCTCCGACAGATCCGGAAACACCATATATTTT
CASSSDRSGNTIYF
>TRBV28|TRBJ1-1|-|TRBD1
TGTGCCAGCAGGGGACAGACCCACACTGAAGCTTTCTTT
CASRGQTHTEAFF
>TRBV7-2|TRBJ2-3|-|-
TGTGCCAGCAGTCACAGGGACCCCCGCACAGATACGCAGTATTTT
CASSHRDPRTDTQYF
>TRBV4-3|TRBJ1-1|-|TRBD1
TGCGCCAGCAGCCTAAGGACAGGGACCCTTTCGATCATGAACACTGAAGCTTTCTTT
CASSLRTGTLSIMNTEAFF
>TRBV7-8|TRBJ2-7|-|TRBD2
TGTGCCAGCAGCCCCGGGACTAGCGGCCTCTACGAGCAGTACTTC
CASSPGTSGLYEQYF
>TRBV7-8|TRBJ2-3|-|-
TGTGCCAGCAGCTTAGCGACTAACACAGATACGCAGTATTTT
CASSLATNTDTQYF
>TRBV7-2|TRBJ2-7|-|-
TGTGCCAGCAGCTCTAGCGCATTTTTCGACGAGCAGTACTTC
CASSSSAFFDEQYF
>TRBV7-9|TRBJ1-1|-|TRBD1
TGTGCCAGCAGAGACAGGGGGCGCACTGAAGCTTTCTTT
CASRDRGRTEAFF
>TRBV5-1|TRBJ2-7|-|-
TGCGCCAGCAGCTTTACGGACACCTACGAGCAGTACTTC
CASSFTDTYEQYF
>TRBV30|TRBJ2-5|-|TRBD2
TGTGCCTGGCGACGGACTAGCGGGAGCGAGACCCAGTACTTC
CAWRRTSGSETQYF
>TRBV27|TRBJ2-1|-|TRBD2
TGTGCCAGCAGTTACTATACTAGCGGGAGCTCCTACAATGAGCAGTTCTTC
CASSYYTSGSSYNEQFF
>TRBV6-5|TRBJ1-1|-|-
TGTGCCAGCAGTTCGGGGGTAATGAACACTGAAGCTTTCTTT
CASSSGVMNTEAFF
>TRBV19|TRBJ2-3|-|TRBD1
TGTGCCAGTAGGGCGCGGGACAGGGGGTTCGCAGATACGCAGTATTTT
CASRARDRGFADTQYF
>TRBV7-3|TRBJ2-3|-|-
TGTGCCAGCAGCTTACGTAGCGCAGTCGATACGCAGTATTTT
CASSLRSAVDTQYF
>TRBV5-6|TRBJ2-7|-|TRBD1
TGTGCCAGCAGCTTGATGGGACAGCTCGTAGAGCAGTACTTC
CASSLMGQLVEQYF
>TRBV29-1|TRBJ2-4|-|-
TGCAGCGTGGGCGAGTCAGGGGATGTCATTCAGTACTTC
CSVGESGDVIQYF
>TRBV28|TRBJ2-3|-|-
TGTGCCAGCAGTTCTACCGGGACTTCTTATGGTACGCAGTATTTT
CASSSTGTSYGTQYF
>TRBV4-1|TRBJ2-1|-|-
TGCGCCAGCAGCCACAGGGGAGGGGGGAACAATGAGCAGTTCTTC
CASSHRGGGNNEQFF
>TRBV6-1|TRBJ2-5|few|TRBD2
TGTGCCAGCAGTGAACTGGCGGGAGATGTGGAGACCCAGTACTTC
CASSELAGDVETQYF
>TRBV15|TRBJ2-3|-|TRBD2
TGTGCCACCAGCAGAATACCGGGACTAGCAGATACGCAGTATTTT
CATSRIPGLADTQYF
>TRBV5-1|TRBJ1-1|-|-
TGCGCCAGCAGCTTGGGGGGGCAGATAACTGAAGCTTTCTTT
CASSLGGQITEAFF
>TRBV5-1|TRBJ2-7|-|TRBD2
TGCGCCAGCAGCCCAGGGACTAGCGTCTACGAGCAGTACTTC
CASSPGTSVYEQYF
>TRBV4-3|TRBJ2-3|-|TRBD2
TGCGCCAGCAGCCAAGATCTGGCGGGAGGGGCAGATACGCAGTATTTT
CASSQDLAGGADTQYF
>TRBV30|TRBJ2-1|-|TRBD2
TGTGCCTGGAGTGTATGGAGCGGGGGGCGGAATGAGCAGTTCTTC
CAWSVWSGGRNEQFF
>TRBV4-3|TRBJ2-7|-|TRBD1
TGCGCCAGCAGCCAAGTCACCCAGGGGGTCGGTGAGCAGTACTTC
CASSQVTQGVGEQYF
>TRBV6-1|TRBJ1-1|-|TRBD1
TGTGCCAGCAGATCGGACAGGGGTGAAGCTTTCTTT
CASRSDRGEAFF
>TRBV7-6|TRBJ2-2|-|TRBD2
TGTGCCAGCACCAGACTAGCGGGAGGCGCCGGGGAGCTGTTTTTT
CASTRLAGGAGELFF
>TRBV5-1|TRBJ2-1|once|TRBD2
TGCGCCAGCAGCTACCTTGGCGGGAGGGCCCTAAGCTCCTACAATGAGCAGTTCTTC
CASSYLGGRALSSYNEQFF
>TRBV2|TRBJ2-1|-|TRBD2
TGTGCCAGCAGTGTAATAGCGGGAGGGGAGCAGTTCTTC
CASSVIAGGEQFF
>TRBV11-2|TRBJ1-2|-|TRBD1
TGTGCCAGCAGCGGGAGGACAGGGCAGAATGGCTACACCTTC
CASSGRTGQNGYTF
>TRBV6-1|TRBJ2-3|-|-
TGTGCCAGCCGGGGTACGCAGTATTTT
CASRGTQYF
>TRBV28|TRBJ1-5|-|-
TGTGCCAGCAGTTCCATTCAGCCCCAGCATTTT
CASSSIQPQHF
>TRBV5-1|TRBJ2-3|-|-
TGCGCCAGCAGCTTGACCTACACAGATACGCAGTATTTT
CASSLTYTDTQYF
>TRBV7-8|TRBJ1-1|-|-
TGTGCCAGCAGCTTAGCCACAGGGAACACTGAAGCTTTCTTT
CASSLATGNTEAFF
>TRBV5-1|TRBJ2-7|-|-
TGCGCCAGCAGCTTGGACAGGTACGAGCAGTACTTC
CASSLDRYEQYF